These 22 T cell receptor beta chains were all obtained from the same sample, sequenced in a study of blood T cell repertoires in COVID-19. Only in-frame clones appear in the TCRdb table, and some are missing; sequencing was by immunoSEQ multiplex PCR. Of about 27,000 clones in the sample, around 83% were seen once. The sequenced sample was peripheral blood. All receptors come from an older man with acute or convalescent COVID-19.

The chain carries TRBV19 and TRBJ1-2, with D tentatively TRBD1 (6 bases). With 7 bases removed from V and 2 bases from J, the gap between germline ends came to 11 bases. Germline V lookup: CDR1 LNHDA, CDR2 SQIVND (reference sequence). This CDR3 comprises 13 residues. The CDR3 sequence: CASTSTGNYGYTF. Here the CDR3 DNA reads TGTGCCAGTACCAGTACAGGGAACTATGGCTACACCTTC.

The chain is built from TRBV6-1 and TRBJ2-7; 8 nucleotides line up with TRBD1. V lost 1 base and J lost 0; bases outside the gene matches: 5. The germline CDR1 and CDR2 sequences are MNHNS and SASEGT. The CDR3 has 16 residues. The CDR3 loop is CASSEERDRSSYEQYF. In DNA, the CDR3 is TGTGCCAGCAGTGAAGAAAGGGACAGGAGCTCCTACGAGCAGTACTTC.

This sequence joins TRBV18 and TRBJ2-1; weak D call: TRBD2 (6 bases). The germline V gene encodes CDR1 KGHSH and CDR2 LQKENI. The CDR3 spans 15 residues. Trimming left V 2 bases short and J 5 bases short, with 13 bases between. DNA of the CDR3: TGTGCCAGCTCACCAGGGCGAGGGAGGCACAATGAGCAGTTCTTC. It is translated as CASSPGRGRHNEQFF.

V gene TRBV28 combines with J gene TRBJ2-2; 9 bases fit TRBD2. The germline gives CDR1 MDHEN, CDR2 SYDVKM. Trimming cost V 1 base and J 0 bases; bases outside gene matches: 0. The CDR3 has 16 residues. Here the CDR3 DNA reads TGTGCCAGCAGTTTATCTAGCGGGACGAACACCGGGGAGCTGTTTTTT. Its protein product is CASSLSSGTNTGELFF.

The rearrangement links TRBV10-3 to TRBJ2-7, with TRBD1 identical over 7 bases. Germline V gene lookup returns CDR1 ENHRY and CDR2 SYGVKD. Trimming took 6 bases from V and 3 from J; bases not matched to a gene: 5. This CDR3 contains 13 residues. CDR3 DNA sequence: TGTGCCATCAGCTCGACAGGGAACTACGAGCAGTACTTC. It codes for CAISSTGNYEQYF.

J is TRBJ2-5 and V is TRBV5-1; D is possibly TRBD1 (5 bases). The CDR3 is made up of 13 amino acids. Looked up from germline, CDR1 is SGHRS and CDR2 is YFSETQ. V lost 1 base, J lost 5 bases, and 9 bases lay in between. The CDR3: CASSLNRGETQYF. DNA for the CDR3: TGCGCCAGCAGCTTGAATAGGGGTGAGACCCAGTACTTC. Filled out from reference TRBV5-1 and TRBJ2-5, the complete variable domain reads KAGVTQTPRYLIKTRGQQVTLSCSPISGHRSVSWYQQTPGQGLQFLFEYFSETQRNKGNFPGRFSGRQFSNSRSEMNVSTLELGDSALYLCASSLNRGETQYFGPGTRLLVL.

For the CDR3, the DNA is TGTGCCAGTACCCTCTGGGGAGGGGGAAGTAGCTATGGCTACACCTTC. This sequence encodes CASTLWGGGSSYGYTF. This chain connects TRBV19 to TRBJ1-2, with D tentatively TRBD1 (6 bases). This CDR3 spans 16 amino acids. Germline V gene sequence: CDR1 LNHDA, CDR2 SQIVND (reference sequence). V lost 7 bases to trimming and J lost 4 bases, with 22 bases between them.

The gene calls are TRBV10-2 and TRBJ1-2; 7 bases are a match to TRBD1. The junction had 6 bases not matched to a gene; V was cut back by 5 bases and J by 6 bases. The CDR3 extends over 13 amino acids. Germline CDR1 is WSHSY and CDR2 is SAAADI. CDR3 loop: CASSLTGSDGYTF. CDR3 sequence (DNA): TGCGCCAGCAGTTTGACAGGGTCAGATGGCTACACCTTC.

V and J are TRBV10-3 and TRBJ2-2, with D perhaps matching TRBD1 (6 bases). Germline V CDR1 and CDR2: ENHRY, SYGVKD. The CDR3 loop spans 14 amino acids. Trimming shortened V by 10 bases and J by 5 bases, and 17 bases separated the two germline ends. The CDR3 protein is CATREIRGTGELFF. Here the CDR3 DNA reads TGTGCCACCAGGGAAATTAGGGGGACCGGGGAGCTGTTTTTT.

The chain links TRBV21-1 to TRBJ1-5. TRBV21-1 is labeled a pseudogene. The CDR3 has 16 amino acids. DNA for the CDR3: TGTGCCAGCAGAAAAATGGGGGGTGGGGGGGGTCAGCCCCAGCATTTT. This codes for CASRKMGGGGGQPQHF.

V and J are TRBV4-3 and TRBJ1-2; 7 bases match TRBD1. Trimming took 4 bases from V and 4 from J; bases not matched to a gene: 6. There are 14 residues in the CDR3. CDR1 LGHNA and CDR2 YSLEER come from the germline V gene. The CDR3 loop reads CASSLDRAFYGYTF. CDR3 DNA: TGCGCCAGCAGCCTCGACAGGGCTTTCTATGGCTACACCTTC.

V gene TRBV11-1 combines with J gene TRBJ2-1; 10 bases are shared with TRBD2. The J segment lost 5 bases and the V segment lost 4 bases, leaving 5 bases of the junction unmatched. The CDR3 spans 15 residues. CDR1 SGHAT and CDR2 FQDESV come from the germline V gene (reference sequence). The chain's CDR3 is CASSSSSGRNNEQFF. The CDR3 coding sequence is TGTGCCAGCAGCTCATCTAGCGGGAGAAACAATGAGCAGTTCTTC.

This clone has just a few counts. This sequence joins TRBV23-1 and TRBJ2-5, with 14 positions matching TRBD2. TRBV23-1 belongs to the ORF category, with a function that is uncertain. The V and J ends lost 2 bases and 4 bases, in that order; junction bases with no gene match: 15. CDR3 length equals 20 residues. The CDR3 nucleotides are TGCGCCAGCAGTCAAGAAAATTCCGGGACTAGCGGGAGAGGGGGAGAGACCCAGTACTTC. It encodes CASSQENSGTSGRGGETQYF.

In this sample, this clone turned up a few times. The chain carries TRBV11-2 and TRBJ2-5, with D uncertain. The length of the CDR3 is 11 residues. V lost 6 bases and J 3 bases, leaving 5 bases between the germline ends. In germline, CDR1 is SGHAT, CDR2 FQNNGV. The CDR3 DNA reads TGTGCCAGCAGGTCTGAAGAGACCCAGTACTTC. This translates into CASRSEETQYF.

CDR3 sequence: CASSKWTAQETQYF. The CDR3 DNA reads as TGTGCCAGCAGCAAATGGACAGCCCAAGAGACCCAGTACTTC. The genes are TRBV5-5 and TRBJ2-5; tentatively, D is TRBD1 (6 bases). V lost 4 bases and J 1 base, leaving 11 bases between the germline ends. This CDR3 is 14 amino acids long. Per germline, CDR1 SGHKS and CDR2 YYEKEE (reference sequence).

This chain links TRBV5-1 with TRBJ2-7, with no clear D. This CDR3 region has 14 residues. The germline gives CDR1 SGHRS, CDR2 YFSETQ. V was cut by 0 bases and J by 4 bases, with 11 bases left in between. The CDR3 loop is CASSLEPSRYEQYF. The DNA for the CDR3 is TGCGCCAGCAGCTTGGAGCCCTCGCGATACGAGCAGTACTTC.

The chain links TRBV27 to TRBJ2-3, with D unclear. The V gene lost 5 bases and the J gene lost 2 bases, with 8 bases spanning the gap. There are 13 residues in the CDR3. The germline gives CDR1 MNHEY, CDR2 SMNVEV (reference sequence). The CDR3 spells CASSPVVTDTQYF. In DNA form, the CDR3 reads TGTGCCAGCAGTCCCGTTGTCACAGATACGCAGTATTTT.

J is TRBJ1-1 and V is TRBV15; D ambiguous. Germline V gene sequence: CDR1 LNHNV, CDR2 YYDKDF (reference sequence). The V end was cut by 8 bases, the J end by 1 base, with 8 bases between. There are 12 residues in the CDR3. The chain's CDR3 is CATRGQNTEAFF. In DNA form, the CDR3 reads TGTGCCACCCGAGGGCAGAACACTGAAGCTTTCTTT. Variable domain in full (rest from reference TRBV15 and TRBJ1-1): DAMVIQNPRYQVTQFGKPVTLSCSQTLNHNVMYWYQQKSSQAPKLLFHYYDKDFNNEADTPDNFQSRRPNTSFCFLDIRSPGLGDTAMYLCATRGQNTEAFFGQGTRLTVV.

This chain joins TRBV6-6 and TRBJ1-1, with D uncertain. The CDR3 sequence is 12 residues long. Looked up from germline, CDR1 is MNHNY and CDR2 is SVGAGI (reference sequence). V was trimmed by 6 bases and J by 7 bases, leaving 12 bases between them. The CDR3 loop reads CASSSASLEAFF. In nucleotides, the CDR3 is TGTGCCAGCAGCTCCGCGAGCCTTGAAGCTTTCTTT.

The chain joins TRBV28 to TRBJ1-1; a possible D gene is TRBD1 (5 bases). Per germline, CDR1 MDHEN and CDR2 SYDVKM. The ends were cut back, 7 bases at V and 0 bases at J, with 18 bases in the middle. The CDR3 has 16 residues. The CDR3 sequence is CASNPRQFFMNTEAFF. In DNA, the CDR3 is TGTGCCAGCAATCCAAGACAGTTTTTCATGAACACTGAAGCTTTCTTT.

The chain couples TRBV30 to TRBJ2-2, with D unclear. Trimming took 2 bases from V and 9 from J, leaving 7 bases between them. This CDR3 comprises 11 residues. Germline values: CDR1 GTSNPN, CDR2 SVGIG (reference sequence). The CDR3 coding sequence is TGTGCCTGGAGTAGAGGCCGGGAGCTGTTTTTT. Encoded protein: CAWSRGRELFF.

This clone was counted once. The V gene is TRBV6-5, the J gene TRBJ1-1; D is unclear. From germline, CDR1 is MNHEY and CDR2 SVGAGI. This CDR3 is built from 13 residues. The V end lost 8 bases, the J end lost 2 bases, and 12 bases lay between the germline ends. CDR3 amino acids: CASGLPGNTEAFF. CDR3 DNA: TGTGCCAGCGGCCTCCCAGGAAACACTGAAGCTTTCTTT.